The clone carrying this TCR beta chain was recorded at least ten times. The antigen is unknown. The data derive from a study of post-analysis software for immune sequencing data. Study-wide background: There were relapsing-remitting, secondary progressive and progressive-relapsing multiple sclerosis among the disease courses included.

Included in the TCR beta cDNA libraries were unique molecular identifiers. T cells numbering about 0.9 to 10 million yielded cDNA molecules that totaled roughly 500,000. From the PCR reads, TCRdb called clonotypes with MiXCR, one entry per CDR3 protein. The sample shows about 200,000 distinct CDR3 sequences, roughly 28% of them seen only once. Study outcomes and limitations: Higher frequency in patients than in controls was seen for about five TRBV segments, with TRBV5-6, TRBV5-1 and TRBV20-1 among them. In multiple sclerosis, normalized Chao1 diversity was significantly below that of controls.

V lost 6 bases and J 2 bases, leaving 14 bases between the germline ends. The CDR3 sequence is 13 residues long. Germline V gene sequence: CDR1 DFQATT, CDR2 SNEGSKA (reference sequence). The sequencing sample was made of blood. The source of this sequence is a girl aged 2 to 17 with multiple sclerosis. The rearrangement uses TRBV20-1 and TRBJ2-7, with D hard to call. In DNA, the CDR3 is TGCAGTGCAACCAACCCTCAGGCCTACGAGCAGTACTTC. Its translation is CSATNPQAYEQYF.